Listed below are T cell receptor beta chains from one sample, sequenced in a study of identical twins. TCRdb analysed the 5' RACE reads with MiXCR anew, one entry per CDR3 protein. Among roughly 490,000 distinct CDR3 sequences listed, around 15% were seen once. These sequences were also reported in another study, on yellow fever vaccine responses in identical twins.

The sequenced material came from CD4+ T cells sorted from blood. The receptors were sampled from a woman between 18 and 30 years old in good health. Both conserved end residues are part of each CDR3. A D gene is named only where the DNA matches it firmly. Part of the rows lack a size; the others show once, few, many or a class for expanded clones.

size: few; D: NA; J: TRBJ2-5; V: TRBV6-1; CDR3: CASSRWTGETQYF; DNA: TGTGCCAGCAGCCGTTGGACGGGAGAGACCCAGTACTTC
size: many; D: NA; J: TRBJ2-5; V: TRBV28; CDR3: CASGEETQYF; DNA: TGTGCCAGCGGCGAAGAGACCCAGTACTTC
size: few; D: NA; J: TRBJ2-2; V: TRBV9; CDR3: CASSVNTVGGAGELFF; DNA: TGTGCCAGCAGCGTCAACACAGTCGGCGGGGCCGGGGAGCTGTTTTTT
size: NA; D: NA; J: TRBJ2-5; V: TRBV18; CDR3: CASSPRDSQIQETQYF; DNA: TGTGCCAGCTCACCCCGAGACAGCCAGATCCAAGAGACCCAGTACTTC
size: NA; D: TRBD1; J: TRBJ2-4; V: TRBV20-1; CDR3: CSARDTGGASKNIQYF; DNA: TGCAGTGCTAGAGATACAGGGGGCGCGTCCAAAAACATTCAGTACTTC
size: NA; D: TRBD2; J: TRBJ2-2; V: TRBV6-5; CDR3: CASSWDLAETGELFF; DNA: TGTGCCAGCAGTTGGGACCTAGCGGAGACCGGGGAGCTGTTTTTT
size: NA; D: TRBD2; J: TRBJ2-1; V: TRBV12-3/TRBV12-4; CDR3: CASSPRGGAGASYNEQFF; DNA: TGTGCCAGCAGCCCCAGAGGTGGAGCGGGGGCCTCCTACAATGAGCAGTTCTTC
size: few; D: TRBD2; J: TRBJ2-7; V: TRBV7-9; CDR3: CASSLSVRLAGDNEQYF; DNA: TGTGCCAGCAGCTTATCTGTACGACTAGCGGGAGATAACGAGCAGTACTTC
size: few; D: NA; J: TRBJ2-5; V: TRBV18; CDR3: CASRMTGSLYQETQYF; DNA: TGTGCCAGCCGGATGACCGGGTCCCTGTACCAAGAGACCCAGTACTTC
size: many; D: TRBD1; J: TRBJ2-7; V: TRBV7-2; CDR3: CASSRRTGDYEQYF; DNA: TGTGCCAGCAGCCGGAGGACAGGGGACTACGAGCAGTACTTC
size: NA; D: NA; J: TRBJ2-1; V: TRBV20-1; CDR3: CSGHGSNEQFF; DNA: TGCAGTGGGCATGGTAGCAACGAGCAGTTCTTC
size: NA; D: NA; J: TRBJ2-3; V: TRBV20-1; CDR3: CSAKNKLAHSTDTQYF; DNA: TGCAGTGCAAAGAACAAACTAGCTCACAGCACAGATACGCAGTATTTT
size: few; D: TRBD2; J: TRBJ2-3; V: TRBV6-2/TRBV6-3; CDR3: CASRRAGGRNTDTQYF; DNA: TGTGCCAGCAGGCGGGCGGGAGGGAGAAACACAGATACGCAGTATTTT
size: NA; D: NA; J: TRBJ2-7; V: TRBV6-5; CDR3: CASWGYSYEQYF; DNA: TGTGCCAGCTGGGGGTACTCCTACGAGCAGTACTTC
size: NA; D: TRBD1; J: TRBJ2-5; V: TRBV2; CDR3: CASSGDRGRETQYF; DNA: TGTGCCAGCAGTGGGGACAGGGGGCGTGAGACCCAGTACTTC
size: few; D: NA; J: TRBJ1-6; V: TRBV29-1; CDR3: CSAEHSDGSSYNSPLHF; DNA: TGCAGCGCCGAACATTCCGACGGTAGCTCCTATAATTCACCCCTCCACTTT
size: NA; D: NA; J: TRBJ2-1; V: TRBV20-1; CDR3: CSAEGGKALVEQFF; DNA: TGCAGTGCGGAGGGGGGGAAGGCCCTAGTCGAGCAGTTCTTC
size: many; D: TRBD2; J: TRBJ2-5; V: TRBV6-2/TRBV6-3; CDR3: CASIGTSGQETQYF; DNA: TGTGCCAGCATTGGGACTAGCGGTCAAGAGACCCAGTACTTC
size: NA; D: NA; J: TRBJ2-5; V: TRBV28; CDR3: CASSRRPIQETQYF; DNA: TGTGCCAGCAGTCGACGGCCCATCCAAGAGACCCAGTACTTC
size: few; D: NA; J: TRBJ2-5; V: TRBV27; CDR3: CASRRTGSETQYF; DNA: TGTGCCAGCAGACGCACAGGGTCAGAGACCCAGTACTTC
size: few; D: TRBD2; J: TRBJ2-3; V: TRBV27; CDR3: CASSLSALAGADTQYF; DNA: TGTGCCAGCAGTTTATCGGCCCTAGCGGGAGCAGATACGCAGTATTTT
size: few; D: NA; J: TRBJ2-3; V: TRBV19; CDR3: CASTSGSSTDTQYF; DNA: NA
size: NA; D: TRBD2; J: TRBJ2-5; V: TRBV7-9; CDR3: CASSAEGRGQETQYF; DNA: TGTGCCAGCAGCGCCGAGGGGAGGGGACAAGAGACCCAGTACTTC
size: NA; D: NA; J: TRBJ2-1; V: TRBV11-2; CDR3: CASSFSLSSYNEQFF; DNA: TGTGCCAGCAGCTTCTCGCTCTCCTCGTACAATGAGCAGTTCTTC
size: NA; D: TRBD1; J: TRBJ1-5; V: TRBV7-9; CDR3: CASSPGGTGGGQPQHF; DNA: TGTGCCAGCAGCCCCGGGGGTACAGGGGGCGGGCAGCCCCAGCATTTT
size: few; D: TRBD1; J: TRBJ1-4; V: TRBV15; CDR3: CATSRPGQGEEKLFF; DNA: TGTGCCACCAGCAGACCGGGACAGGGGGAGGAAAAACTGTTTTTT
size: few; D: TRBD1; J: TRBJ2-3; V: TRBV12-3/TRBV12-4; CDR3: CASSSTGTGAQTQYF; DNA: TGTGCCAGCAGTTCAACCGGGACAGGGGCACAAACGCAGTATTTT
size: NA; D: TRBD1; J: TRBJ2-2; V: TRBV5-1; CDR3: CASSLGRTGNTGELFF; DNA: TGCGCCAGCAGCTTGGGCAGGACAGGGAACACCGGGGAGCTGTTTTTT
size: NA; D: NA; J: TRBJ1-4; V: TRBV5-1; CDR3: CASSNTATNEKLFF; DNA: TGCGCCAGCAGCAATACTGCAACTAATGAAAAACTGTTTTTT
size: NA; D: NA; J: TRBJ1-2; V: TRBV5-4; CDR3: CASSSPGPNYGYTF; DNA: TGTGCCAGCAGCTCCCCGGGACCCAACTATGGCTACACCTTC
size: few; D: NA; J: TRBJ1-2; V: TRBV28; CDR3: CASSFDGGGPYGYTF; DNA: TGTGCCAGCAGTTTTGACGGCGGCGGGCCTTATGGCTACACCTTC
size: once; D: NA; J: TRBJ1-2; V: TRBV30; CDR3: CAWSAGTDYGYTF; DNA: TGTGCCTGGAGCGCCGGGACGGACTATGGCTACACCTTC
size: few; D: NA; J: TRBJ1-4; V: TRBV20-1; CDR3: CSARSQEYEKLFF; DNA: TGCAGTGCTAGATCACAGGAGTATGAAAAACTGTTTTTT
size: NA; D: NA; J: TRBJ2-1; V: TRBV14; CDR3: CASSQGGGSSYNEQFF; DNA: TGTGCCAGCAGCCAAGGTGGAGGAAGCTCCTACAATGAGCAGTTCTTC
size: many; D: NA; J: TRBJ2-1; V: TRBV20-1; CDR3: CSASTSLLTFNEQFF; DNA: TGCAGTGCTAGCACTAGCCTTTTAACGTTTAATGAGCAGTTCTTC
size: NA; D: NA; J: TRBJ2-6; V: TRBV3-1; CDR3: CASSQADTPGANVLTF; DNA: TGTGCCAGCAGCCAAGCGGACACTCCTGGGGCCAACGTCCTGACTTTC
size: NA; D: NA; J: TRBJ2-7; V: TRBV7-3; CDR3: CASSLSAAGLREQYF; DNA: TGTGCCAGCAGCTTATCCGCCGCGGGATTGAGGGAGCAGTACTTC
size: NA; D: NA; J: TRBJ2-7; V: TRBV7-2; CDR3: CASSLLGPGYEQYF; DNA: TGTGCCAGCAGCTTATTGGGGCCAGGGTACGAGCAGTACTTC
size: NA; D: NA; J: TRBJ2-7; V: TRBV25-1; CDR3: CASGLTGTVSYEQYF; DNA: TGTGCCAGCGGTCTGACCGGGACGGTCAGCTACGAGCAGTACTTC
size: few; D: TRBD1; J: TRBJ2-7; V: TRBV12-3/TRBV12-4; CDR3: CASSSPDRGRMSYEQYF; DNA: TGTGCCAGCAGTTCGCCGGACAGGGGGCGCATGTCCTACGAGCAGTACTTC
size: many; D: NA; J: TRBJ1-4; V: TRBV28; CDR3: CASADSALNEKLFF; DNA: TGTGCCAGCGCGGACAGTGCCCTTAATGAAAAACTGTTTTTT
size: NA; D: TRBD1; J: TRBJ2-7; V: TRBV3-1; CDR3: CASSQNRGLPHEQYF; DNA: TGTGCCAGCAGCCAAAACAGGGGGCTCCCCCACGAGCAGTACTTC
size: few; D: TRBD1; J: TRBJ2-5; V: TRBV4-2; CDR3: CASSQDLTGEETQYF; DNA: TGTGCCAGCAGCCAAGATCTGACAGGGGAAGAGACCCAGTACTTC
size: many; D: TRBD1; J: TRBJ2-5; V: TRBV29-1; CDR3: CSVKQGLETQYF; DNA: TGCAGCGTCAAACAGGGGCTAGAGACCCAGTACTTC
size: few; D: TRBD2; J: TRBJ2-1; V: TRBV18; CDR3: CASSPFASGHNEQFF; DNA: TGTGCCAGCTCACCTTTTGCTAGCGGGCACAATGAGCAGTTCTTC
size: few; D: NA; J: TRBJ1-2; V: TRBV3-1; CDR3: CASSHTGYNYGYTF; DNA: TGTGCCAGCAGCCATACAGGGTATAACTATGGCTACACCTTC
size: many; D: NA; J: TRBJ2-5; V: TRBV6-2/TRBV6-3; CDR3: CASSYSGSGAQETQYF; DNA: TGTGCCAGCAGTTACTCGGGTAGCGGAGCACAAGAGACCCAGTACTTC
size: few; D: NA; J: TRBJ2-5; V: TRBV4-3; CDR3: CASSQDVAGREETQYF; DNA: TGCGCCAGCAGCCAAGATGTGGCGGGACGGGAAGAGACCCAGTACTTC
size: NA; D: NA; J: TRBJ1-4; V: TRBV28; CDR3: CASSYPGSRGEKLFF; DNA: TGTGCCAGCAGTTACCCGGGCTCCAGAGGTGAAAAACTGTTTTTT